This T cell receptor (beta chain) was captured in a study of graft-versus-host responses after intestinal transplantation. Concerning this clone itself: Its specificity is not known.

CDR1 SGHTA and CDR2 FQGNSA come from the germline V gene. The CDR3 length is 13 residues. V lost 4 bases, J lost 8 bases, and 14 bases lay in between. Sequenced by immunoSEQ multiplex PCR; TCRdb stores in-frame clones only, minus some. The sample has roughly 130,000 clones, over 90% seen once. The sequences come from unstimulated CD4+ T cells sorted from spleen or lymph node cells, collected before intestinal transplant. The sequence was collected from a human donor who received an intestinal transplant. This rearrangement joins TRBV7-2 to TRBJ1-2, with D maybe TRBD1 (6 bases). The CDR3 sequence is CASSSYGGQGYTF. The DNA of the CDR3 is TGTGCCAGCAGCTCGTACGGGGGGCAAGGCTACACCTTC.